These 20 T cell receptor beta chains were sequenced from one sample in a study of cytomegalovirus exposure and HLA in healthy donors. This PCR relied on a set of 60 Vbeta primers and 13 Jbeta primers. Repertoires were generated with immunoSEQ multiplex PCR, while TCRdb's copy carries only in-frame clones and drops some. Of about 110,000 clones listed, around 73% are singletons. Sequencing was carried out using PBMCs. The receptor set was obtained from a young man in good health and CMV-seronegative.

The gene calls are TRBV7-3 and TRBJ2-1; 8 bases are shared with TRBD1. The length of the CDR3 is 15 residues. The germline CDR1 and CDR2 sequences are SGHTA and FQGTGA. V shed 1 base and J 10 bases; nucleotides not matched to a gene: 9. The CDR3 DNA follows: TGTGCCAGCAGCTTAAGCCAGGGGGCTGGGTGGGAGCAGTTCTTC. Amino acids: CASSLSQGAGWEQFF.

This clone occurred a few times. The V gene is TRBV5-1, the J gene TRBJ1-3; D may be TRBD1 (5 bases). Between the trimmed V and J ends, which lost 6 bases and 0 bases, there was a span of 13 bases. Per the germline V gene, CDR1 is SGHRS and CDR2 is YFSETQ. The CDR3 has 15 residues. The CDR3: CASNTSRASGNTIYF. As DNA, the CDR3 is TGCGCCAGCAATACATCCAGGGCCTCTGGAAACACCATATATTTT.

Here the CDR3 reads CASSSRDRDIQETQYF. The CDR3 bases are TGTGCCAGCAGTTCCAGAGACAGGGACATACAAGAGACCCAGTACTTC. This chain uses TRBV28 with TRBJ2-5, with 7 nucleotides matching TRBD1. The CDR3 totals 16 residues. The germline V gene has CDR1 MDHEN and CDR2 SYDVKM. Trimming cost V 4 bases and J 2 bases; bases outside gene matches: 10.

The chain carries TRBV6-1 and TRBJ2-4; 8 nucleotides align to TRBD2. Germline values: CDR1 MNHNS, CDR2 SASEGT. The length of the CDR3 is 17 residues. V was clipped by 1 base and J by 2 bases; unmatched bases: 7. The CDR3 sequence is CASSEGRGGLTKNIQYF. CDR3 DNA sequence: TGTGCCAGCAGTGAAGGACGGGGGGGCTTAACCAAAAACATTCAGTACTTC.

This clone was found a few times. The rearrangement joins TRBV6-1 to TRBJ2-1; D might be TRBD2 (6 bases). V was clipped by 2 bases and J by 5 bases, with 13 bases between them. Germline loops: CDR1 MNHNS, CDR2 SASEGT. The CDR3 has 15 amino acids. CDR3 sequence: CASSERAGNNNEQFF. For the CDR3, the DNA is TGTGCCAGCAGTGAACGGGCGGGGAATAACAATGAGCAGTTCTTC.

J is TRBJ2-5 and V is TRBV5-1, with 7 bases identical to TRBD1. V lost 0 bases and J lost 5; bases outside the gene matches: 4. Germline assignment: CDR1 SGHRS and CDR2 YFSETQ. The CDR3 runs 14 residues. The chain's CDR3 is CASSLGQGDETQYF. The CDR3 DNA is TGCGCCAGCAGCTTGGGACAGGGAGACGAGACCCAGTACTTC.

Only a few counts were recorded for this clone. The chain employs TRBV6-1 and TRBJ1-4; D may be TRBD1 (6 bases). CDR1 MNHNS and CDR2 SASEGT come from the germline V gene. The CDR3 runs to 16 residues. V lost 2 bases, J lost 4 bases, and 14 bases lay in between. The CDR3 sequence is CASSEYPGQHNEKLFF. The CDR3 DNA reads as TGTGCCAGCAGTGAATACCCCGGACAGCATAATGAAAAACTGTTTTTT.

This chain joins TRBV19 and TRBJ1-2; 7 bases line up with TRBD1. V dropped 9 bases and J dropped 8; count of bases not matched to a gene: 6. CDR1 is LNHDA and CDR2 is SQIVND in the germline V gene (reference sequence). The CDR3 consists of 11 residues. In DNA, the CDR3 is TGTGCCAGCCTGACAGGGAACGGCTACACCTTC. Amino acids: CASLTGNGYTF.

The rearrangement joins TRBV7-2 to TRBJ2-5, with 9 bases matching TRBD1. CDR1 and CDR2 from the germline V gene are SGHTA and FQGNSA. V trimming: 1 base; J trimming: 8 bases; junction bases outside the gene matches: 5. The CDR3 has 14 amino acids. The CDR3 loop is CASSLDRGRFTQYF. CDR3 DNA: TGTGCCAGCAGCTTAGACAGGGGGCGATTTACCCAGTACTTC.

The V and J genes are TRBV29-1 and TRBJ2-4; TRBD1 is a possible D gene (6 bases). The V gene's germline CDR1 is SQVTM and CDR2 ANQGSEA. The CDR3 sequence is 12 residues long. The V end lost 7 bases, the J end lost 0 bases, and 7 bases lay between the germline ends. CDR3 amino acids: CSAGEAKNIQYF. The CDR3 nucleotides are TGCAGCGCAGGGGAAGCCAAAAACATTCAGTACTTC. The whole variable domain, remainder taken from reference TRBV29-1 and TRBJ2-4, is SAVISQKPSRDICQRGTSLTIQCQVDSQVTMMFWYRQQPGQSLTLIATANQGSEATYESGFVIDKFPISRPNLTFSTLTVSNMSPEDSSIYLCSAGEAKNIQYFGAGTRLSVL.

This clone was detected only a few times. The chain is built from TRBV6-1 and TRBJ2-4; TRBD2 is a possible D gene (6 bases). The CDR3 extends over 14 amino acids. V was cut by 1 base and J by 11 bases, with 15 bases left in between. The germline V gene has CDR1 MNHNS and CDR2 SASEGT. The CDR3, as DNA: TGTGCCAGCAGTGAAGATAGGTCAGGGACTGTTCAGTACTTC. Amino acid sequence: CASSEDRSGTVQYF.

Only a few counts were recorded for this clone. The V gene is TRBV5-1, the J gene TRBJ2-7, with 7 bases that match TRBD2. Germline CDR1 and CDR2: SGHRS and YFSETQ. CDR3 size: 14 residues. V was clipped by 0 bases and J by 6 bases; unmatched bases: 6. The CDR3 sequence: CASSLAWGGSEQYF. The CDR3 nucleotides are TGCGCCAGCAGCTTGGCCTGGGGGGGTAGCGAGCAGTACTTC.

This chain connects TRBV5-1 to TRBJ2-7; 11 bases match TRBD2. The CDR3 sequence is 20 residues long. V shed 0 bases and J 1 base; nucleotides not matched to a gene: 15. CDR1 and CDR2 from the germline V gene are SGHRS and YFSETQ. CDR3 in DNA: TGCGCCAGCAGCTTGGGCGGCGGTAGCGGAGTAGCGGGAGGGTCCTACGAGCAGTACTTC. Translated, it gives CASSLGGGSGVAGGSYEQYF.

The rearrangement links TRBV29-1 to TRBJ2-7, with a weak D call TRBD2 (6 bases). The CDR3 length is 13 residues. The V gene's germline CDR1 is SQVTM and CDR2 ANQGSEA. Trimming cost V 7 bases and J 0 bases, with 13 bases left between them. As DNA, the CDR3 is TGCAGCGCCTCGGGGGTTAGCTCCTACGAGCAGTACTTC. Residues: CSASGVSSYEQYF.

This clone was observed a few times. The chain carries TRBV7-3 and TRBJ2-1; 9 nucleotides agree with TRBD1. J gave up 6 bases and V 4 bases, and 7 bases lay outside the gene matches. The germline CDR1 and CDR2 sequences are SGHTA and FQGTGA. The CDR3 contains 15 residues. CDR3 in DNA: TGTGCCAGCAGCTGGGGGACAGGGCTTGGCAATGAGCAGTTCTTC. This sequence encodes CASSWGTGLGNEQFF.

CDR3 coding DNA: TGTGCCAGTAGGTCACAGTTTATGAACACTGAAGCTTTCTTT. This translates into CASRSQFMNTEAFF. The V and J genes are TRBV19 and TRBJ1-1; D uncertain. V was pared by 6 bases and J by 0 bases, with 11 bases between. The CDR3 runs to 14 residues. Germline V gene sequence: CDR1 LNHDA, CDR2 SQIVND (reference sequence). Using reference TRBV19 and TRBJ1-1 for the parts outside the CDR3, the full variable domain is DGGITQSPKYLFRKEGQNVTLSCEQNLNHDAMYWYRQDPGQGLRLIYYSQIVNDFQKGDIAEGYSVSREKKESFPLTVTSAQKNPTAFYLCASRSQFMNTEAFFGQGTRLTVV.

This clone was detected only a few times. This chain joins TRBV28 and TRBJ2-5, with D hard to call. The CDR3 runs 11 residues. V lost 5 bases and J lost 13, with 14 bases in between. Germline V gives CDR1 MDHEN, CDR2 SYDVKM. Here the CDR3 DNA reads TGTGCCAGCAGTATCTCAGGCCCAGGGTACTTC. Its translation is CASSISGPGYF.

Comments on this clone: Likely a read error: the CDR3 ends without its conserved phenylalanine or tryptophan. It is unclear where the CDR3 begins or ends on the DNA, so no DNA is shown, and the CDR3 is as TCRdb lists it. The chain is built from TRBV20-1 and TRBJ1-1; whether TRBD1, the table's D call, matches the DNA was not checked. CDR1 DFQATT and CDR2 SNEGSKA come from the germline V gene (reference sequence). The CDR3 is 10 residues long, counting both termini. CDR3 amino acids: CSARDDRQGL.

This chain uses TRBV7-8 with TRBJ1-3; D perhaps matches TRBD1 (5 bases). CDR1 and CDR2 from the germline V gene are SGHVS and FQNEAQ. This CDR3 is 16 amino acids long. V lost 1 base, J lost 0 bases, and 10 bases lay in between. CDR3 in DNA: TGTGCCAGCAGCTTAGACAGGCCCAGCTCTGGAAACACCATATATTTT. Its protein product is CASSLDRPSSGNTIYF.

V usage is TRBV6-4 and J usage is TRBJ2-1, with 7 bases identical to TRBD1. Germline CDR1 is MRHNA and CDR2 is SNTAGT. The CDR3 consists of 15 residues. J was trimmed by 4 bases and V by 4 bases; bases with no gene match: 7. In DNA form, the CDR3 reads TGTGCCAGCAGTGTCCGGCGACAGGGTTACAATGAGCAGTTCTTC. Its translation: CASSVRRQGYNEQFF.